This T cell receptor (beta chain) was obtained from a study of T-cell memory formation after mild COVID-19. TCRdb ran MiXCR on the 5' RACE reads and lists one entry per CDR3 protein. The sample has about 130,000 distinct CDR3 sequences, more than 15% seen once. This clonotype has a handful of counts. Deletions cut 6 bases from V and 2 bases from J, with 17 bases between. CDR3 length: 15 amino acids. The germline gives CDR1 LGHDT, CDR2 YNNKEL (reference sequence). The sequenced sample was PBMCs or a T cell subset sorted from them (not recorded which). The V call is TRBV3-1, the J call TRBJ2-7; D is possibly TRBD1 or TRBD2 (5 bases each). The sequence came from an adult woman who had mild COVID-19 (a few samples of this study predate the infection). Cell type and time point are not known. CDR3 sequence reads: CASRHRDGVTYEQYF. The CDR3 bases are TGTGCCAGCAGACACCGGGACGGAGTCACCTACGAGCAGTACTTC.